A selection of T cell receptor beta chains follows, all from one sample in a study of blood T cell repertoires in COVID-19. Sequencing used immunoSEQ multiplex PCR; TCRdb keeps in-frame clones, though not all of them. Of tens of thousands of clones listed, 89% were seen once; the top ten hold approximately 9.8%. The sample taken for sequencing was peripheral blood. The receptors were gathered from a human donor in a cohort sampled during active COVID-19. Each CDR3 is given with its conserved first and last residue. D genes are given only for firm matches. Only part of the rows carry a size: once, few, many, or a class if the clone is expanded.

d_call,v_call,j_call,clone_size,cdr3_aa,cdr3_nt
TRBD2,TRBV28,TRBJ2-5,.,CASRRGGQKETQYF,TGTGCCAGCAGGCGGGGGGGCCAAAAAGAGACCCAGTACTTC
.,TRBV5-1,TRBJ1-5,few,CASSLGANQPQHF,TGCGCCAGCAGCTTGGGGGCCAATCAGCCCCAGCATTTT
TRBD1,TRBV27,TRBJ1-6,.,CASSFRQGPNSPLHF,TGTGCCAGCAGTTTCCGACAGGGACCAAATTCACCCCTCCACTTT
.,TRBV7-6,TRBJ2-7,once,CASSGQGTSYEQYF,TGTGCCAGCAGCGGCCAGGGGACATCCTACGAGCAGTACTTC
TRBD1,TRBV19,TRBJ1-6,.,CASSRQGASNSPLHF,TGTGCCAGTAGCCGACAGGGGGCAAGCAATTCACCCCTCCACTTT
TRBD1,TRBV7-2,TRBJ1-5,.,CASSLRGRAGQPQHF,TGTGCCAGCAGCTTAAGGGGGCGGGCTGGACAGCCCCAGCATTTT
.,TRBV21-1,TRBJ1-2,once,CASSTDKHGYTF,TGTGCCAGCAGCACAGACAAGCATGGCTACACCTTC
.,TRBV2,TRBJ1-2,.,CASSEAQNSRGNYGYTF,TGTGCCAGCAGTGAAGCGCAAAATTCGCGGGGAAACTATGGCTACACCTTC
TRBD2,TRBV19,TRBJ2-3,.,CASSPSVAGGPDTQYF,TGTGCCAGTAGTCCTTCGGTAGCGGGGGGCCCAGATACGCAGTATTTT
TRBD1,TRBV5-1,TRBJ1-5,.,CASSRGTGADQPQHF,TGCGCCAGCAGCCGGGGGACAGGAGCGGATCAGCCCCAGCATTTT
.,TRBV4-3,TRBJ2-1,.,CASSQGPPSYNEQFF,TGCGCCAGCAGCCAAGGGCCCCCATCCTACAATGAGCAGTTCTTC
TRBD1,TRBV6-5,TRBJ1-5,.,CASSPGQGANQPQHF,TGTGCCAGCAGTCCGGGACAGGGGGCGAATCAGCCCCAGCATTTT
TRBD2,TRBV30,TRBJ2-2,.,CAWRGLAGITGELFF,TGTGCCTGGAGGGGACTAGCGGGAATCACCGGGGAGCTGTTTTTT
TRBD2,TRBV7-3,TRBJ2-5,.,CASGLISQGLAGGPWETQYF,TGTGCCAGCGGGCTCATTAGCCAAGGACTAGCGGGGGGGCCTTGGGAGACCCAGTACTTC
.,TRBV5-6,TRBJ2-5,.,CASSLYRQIQETQYF,TGTGCCAGCAGCTTATACCGACAGATACAAGAGACCCAGTACTTC
TRBD1,TRBV28,TRBJ2-7,.,CASSYSGQGSYEQYF,TGTGCCAGCAGTTACTCGGGACAGGGCTCCTACGAGCAGTACTTC
TRBD1,TRBV10-3,TRBJ2-7,.,CAIRRQGSGEQYF,TGTGCCATCCGACGACAGGGATCTGGCGAGCAGTACTTC
.,TRBV7-2,TRBJ1-3,.,CASSSDGAGNTIYF,TGTGCCAGCAGCTCCGACGGGGCTGGAAACACCATATATTTT
.,TRBV7-9,TRBJ1-1,.,CASSPRGGNTEAFF,TGTGCCAGCAGCCCCCGGGGGGGGAACACTGAAGCTTTCTTT
TRBD1,TRBV6-1,TRBJ1-4,.,CASSEGGQGAEKLFF,TGTGCCAGCAGTGAAGGGGGACAGGGGGCTGAAAAACTGTTTTTT
TRBD1,TRBV5-1,TRBJ2-4,.,CASSLEGAGNIQYF,TGCGCCAGCAGCTTGGAGGGGGCGGGAAACATTCAGTACTTC
.,TRBV5-6,TRBJ2-3,.,CASSLGRGSYTTDTEYF,TGTGCCAGCAGCTTGGGCAGGGGTTCGTATACGACAGATACTGAGTATTTT
.,TRBV6-2/TRBV6-3,TRBJ2-7,.,CASSNGLSYEQYF,TGTGCCAGCAGTAACGGACTTTCCTACGAGCAGTACTTC
TRBD1,TRBV5-7,TRBJ2-7,.,CASSLNQGAGEQYF,TGTGCCAGCAGCTTGAACCAGGGGGCGGGTGAGCAGTACTTC
.,TRBV9,TRBJ1-6,.,CASSVGDNGLNSPLHF,TGTGCCAGCAGCGTAGGGGACAACGGCCTTAATTCACCCCTCCACTTT
TRBD1,TRBV19,TRBJ2-3,.,CASSIDMAQGYTDTQYF,TGTGCCAGTAGTATAGACATGGCACAGGGGTACACAGATACGCAGTATTTT
TRBD1,TRBV5-5,TRBJ2-5,.,CASSIGQGRSRYF,TGTGCCAGCAGCATAGGACAGGGCAGATCCCGGTACTTC
.,TRBV30,TRBJ1-5,.,CAWRLLKTGYSNQPQHF,TGTGCCTGGAGGCTCTTAAAGACAGGCTATAGCAATCAGCCCCAGCATTTT
.,TRBV4-3,TRBJ2-3,.,CASSQDTNSSSTDTQYF,TGCGCCAGCAGCCAAGATACAAACAGCAGTAGCACAGATACGCAGTATTTT
TRBD2,TRBV29-1,TRBJ2-3,.,CSVEKGLNTDTQYF,TGCAGCGTTGAAAAGGGACTAAACACAGATACGCAGTATTTT
TRBD1,TRBV3-1/TRBV3-2,TRBJ1-1,few,CASSYGQGGAFF,TGTGCCAGCAGCTACGGACAGGGGGGAGCTTTCTTT
.,TRBV7-9,TRBJ2-1,.,CASNPQVAFNNEQFF,TGTGCCAGCAACCCCCAGGTCGCATTTAACAATGAGCAGTTCTTC
.,TRBV5-1,TRBJ2-1,.,CASSLDLASSYNEQFF,TGCGCCAGCAGCTTGGACCTAGCGAGCTCCTACAATGAGCAGTTCTTC
TRBD2,TRBV6-5,TRBJ2-4,.,CASSYGGGTSRNIQYF,TGTGCCAGCAGTTACGGGGGGGGGACTAGTAGAAACATTCAGTACTTC
.,TRBV12-5,TRBJ2-7,.,CASGFRRYAYEQYF,TGTGCTAGTGGTTTTCGCAGGTACGCCTACGAGCAGTACTTC
TRBD2,TRBV27,TRBJ2-1,.,CASSLSSGGPREQFF,TGTGCCAGCAGTTTATCCAGCGGGGGGCCGAGGGAGCAGTTCTTC
.,TRBV5-1,TRBJ2-2,.,CASSLEQSDTGELFF,TGCGCCAGCAGCTTGGAACAGTCCGACACCGGGGAGCTGTTTTTT
TRBD1,TRBV7-2,TRBJ2-1,once,CASSFAQGNFNEQFF,TGTGCCAGCAGCTTCGCACAGGGGAACTTCAATGAGCAGTTCTTC
TRBD2,TRBV7-9,TRBJ2-2,.,CASSLRSGGDTGELFF,TGTGCCAGCAGCTTACGCAGCGGGGGGGACACCGGGGAGCTGTTTTTT
TRBD1,TRBV24-1,TRBJ2-5,.,CATSDPRTGLETQYF,TGTGCCACCAGTGACCCCCGGACAGGATTAGAGACCCAGTACTTC
.,TRBV7-2,TRBJ2-7,once,CASSLSGDTYEQYF,TGTGCCAGCAGCTTATCAGGGGACACCTACGAGCAGTACTTC
.,TRBV24-1,TRBJ2-3,.,CATSAAGASTDTQYF,TGTGCCACCAGTGCTGCGGGGGCTAGCACAGATACGCAGTATTTT
TRBD1,TRBV4-1,TRBJ2-2,.,CASSRLGGQGRNGELFF,TGCGCCAGCAGCCGCCTAGGTGGACAGGGCAGGAACGGGGAGCTGTTTTTT
TRBD1,TRBV6-5,TRBJ1-1,.,CASSRQGADTEAFF,TGTGCCAGCAGTCGACAGGGGGCGGACACTGAAGCTTTCTTT
TRBD1,TRBV7-9,TRBJ2-5,.,CASSRTGIGTQYF,TGTGCCAGCAGCCGGACAGGGATCGGGACCCAGTACTTC
TRBD2,TRBV5-1,TRBJ2-5,.,CASSLETSGDWETQYF,TGCGCCAGCAGCTTGGAAACTAGCGGGGACTGGGAGACCCAGTACTTC
TRBD1,TRBV28,TRBJ1-5,few,CASSGQGNQPQHF,TGTGCCAGCAGCGGACAGGGCAATCAGCCCCAGCATTTT
.,TRBV2,TRBJ1-1,.,CASMPTGLDEAFF,TGTGCCAGCATGCCGACAGGTCTGGATGAAGCTTTCTTT
.,TRBV18,TRBJ1-6,.,CASSPTWEGWDSPLHF,TGTGCCAGCTCACCAACCTGGGAGGGGTGGGATTCACCCCTCCACTTT
.,TRBV19,TRBJ2-1,.,CASSMYGYNEQFF,TGTGCCAGTAGTATGTACGGGTACAATGAGCAGTTCTTC
TRBD1,TRBV28,TRBJ1-4,.,CASSMAGTGQEKLFF,TGTGCCAGCAGTATGGCCGGGACAGGGCAGGAAAAACTGTTTTTT
TRBD2,TRBV28,TRBJ2-1,.,CASNDVRLAEYNEQFF,TGTGCCAGTAATGACGTTCGCCTAGCGGAATACAATGAGCAGTTCTTC
.,TRBV30,TRBJ1-3,.,CAWSVPWASGNTIYF,TGTGCCTGGAGTGTACCGTGGGCCTCTGGAAACACCATATATTTT
.,TRBV6-5,TRBJ1-5,.,CASQPLNQPQHF,TGTGCCAGCCAACCTCTAAATCAGCCCCAGCATTTT
.,TRBV11-2,TRBJ1-1,.,CASSPIGNTEAFF,TGTGCCAGCAGCCCCATCGGGAACACTGAAGCTTTCTTT
TRBD1,TRBV28,TRBJ1-2,.,CASIPGQGAIWGGYTF,TGTGCCAGCATCCCGGGACAGGGGGCGATTTGGGGTGGCTACACCTTC
.,TRBV7-9,TRBJ1-5,.,CASSLAGGSNQPQHF,TGTGCCAGCAGCTTAGCTGGGGGCAGCAATCAGCCCCAGCATTTT
TRBD1,TRBV7-2,TRBJ1-1,once,CASSRTGWSETEAFF,TGTGCCAGCAGCCGGACAGGGTGGAGCGAGACTGAAGCTTTCTTT
.,TRBV21-1,TRBJ2-2,few,CASSTPGAGRNGELFF,TGTGCCAGCAGCACCCCTGGGGCGGGAAGGAACGGGGAGCTGTTTTTT
TRBD1,TRBV28,TRBJ2-7,.,CASSLTGGGGEQYF,TGTGCCAGCAGTTTAACAGGGGGCGGCGGCGAGCAGTACTTC